Shown below are 24 T cell receptor beta chains from a single sample sequenced in a study of chemoradiotherapy in HPV16-positive cancers. Libraries were prepared by immunoSEQ multiplex PCR; TCRdb keeps only in-frame clonotypes and omits some of them. Of about 68,000 clones in the sample, 88% were seen once. This material consisted of blood, taken from a patient who underwent chemoradiotherapy. The receptors here all came from a human donor with HPV-associated anogenital cancer.

This clone was counted only a few times. Mismatch with germline at one junction end may stem from a read error. The CDR3 DNA reads TGTGCTAGCAACACACCTCGGACCGAACGCTACTACAATGAGCAGTTCTTC. It yields the protein CASNTPRTERYYNEQFF. V usage is TRBV7-7 and J usage is TRBJ2-1; no clear D gene. Germline loops: CDR1 SSHAT, CDR2 FNYEAQ (reference sequence). The CDR3 length is 17 residues.

This clone was seen a handful of times. The CDR3 loop reads CASSELADEQFF. CDR3 bases: TGTGCCAGCAGCGAACTAGCGGATGAGCAGTTCTTC. The chain joins TRBV9 to TRBJ2-1, with 8 bases matching TRBD2. The CDR3 is made up of 12 amino acids. Trimming cost V 3 bases and J 8 bases; bases outside gene matches: 1. Germline CDR1 reads SGDLS; CDR2 reads YYNGEE.

The V call is TRBV27, the J call TRBJ1-5; D possibly corresponds to TRBD1 (6 bases). V gave up 4 bases and J gave up 7 bases, with 11 bases separating them. Per the germline V gene, CDR1 is MNHEY and CDR2 is SMNVEV (reference sequence). The CDR3 is made up of 13 amino acids. CDR3 DNA sequence: TGTGCCAGCAGTTGGGGGCTAGTCCAGCCCCAGCATTTT. It translates to CASSWGLVQPQHF.

This sequence joins TRBV6-5 and TRBJ1-4; the D gene is possibly TRBD1 (5 bases). V shed 6 bases and J shed 3 bases, with 14 bases lying between them. This CDR3 has 15 amino acids. From germline, CDR1 is MNHEY and CDR2 SVGAGI. The CDR3 loop is CASRPGTFPNEKLFF. The CDR3 DNA follows: TGTGCCAGCAGACCCGGGACTTTCCCTAATGAAAAACTGTTTTTT.

The chain is built from TRBV7-8 and TRBJ1-2; 7 bases are shared with TRBD1. This CDR3 comprises 12 residues. With 1 base clipped from V and 8 bases from J, the junction kept 1 base outside the gene matches. The germline V gene has CDR1 SGHVS and CDR2 FQNEAQ. The CDR3 coding sequence is TGTGCCAGCAGCTTAGGACAGGGAGGCTACACCTTC. Protein product: CASSLGQGGYTF.

The chain is built from TRBV27 and TRBJ1-6; possible D gene TRBD1, 6 bases. The CDR3 is 15 residues long. V dropped 4 bases and J dropped 6 bases, with 13 bases sitting between them. Germline values: CDR1 MNHEY, CDR2 SMNVEV (reference sequence). CDR3 sequence reads: CASSSPQGPNSPLHF. In DNA form, the CDR3 reads TGTGCCAGCAGTTCACCACAGGGACCTAATTCACCCCTCCACTTT.

This chain joins TRBV7-9 and TRBJ2-7; D might be TRBD2 (6 bases). The CDR3 runs to 15 residues. The germline V gene encodes CDR1 SEHNR and CDR2 FQNEAQ (reference sequence). The V end lost 5 bases, the J end lost 2 bases, and 16 bases lay between the germline ends. The CDR3 is CASSPTGGTTYEQYF. CDR3 bases: TGTGCCAGCAGCCCCACGGGCGGGACCACCTACGAGCAGTACTTC.

The chain recombines TRBV14 with TRBJ2-5, with D uncertain. The end of the DNA fits TRBJ2-7 better, so the J call may be wrong. The CDR3 length is 13 residues. Germline CDR1 is SGHDN and CDR2 is FVKESK. The CDR3, as DNA: TGTGCCAGCAGCCAAGCCCCTCTCTACGAGCAGTACTTC. As protein: CASSQAPLYEQYF.

The V gene is TRBV28, the J gene TRBJ2-5; 8 nucleotides agree with TRBD1. The CDR3 runs to 14 residues. Unmatched junction bases numbered 4, after V lost 5 bases and J lost 2 bases. The germline V gene has CDR1 MDHEN and CDR2 SYDVKM. CDR3 residues: CASSPWTGQETQYF. DNA of the CDR3: TGTGCCAGCAGTCCTTGGACAGGGCAAGAGACCCAGTACTTC.

The chain couples TRBV10-3 to TRBJ1-5; D not resolved. Per the germline V gene, CDR1 is ENHRY and CDR2 is SYGVKD. V was shortened by 3 bases and J by 7 bases, with 10 bases between the two germline ends. This CDR3 has 13 amino acids. The CDR3 loop reads CAISDEARQPQHF. In DNA, the CDR3 is TGTGCCATCAGTGATGAGGCACGGCAGCCCCAGCATTTT.

The chain is built from TRBV5-8 and TRBJ2-7, with 9 bases identical to TRBD1. The CDR3 runs to 15 residues. Trimming removed 4 bases from V and 2 bases from J; junction bases left unmatched: 7. Looked up from germline, CDR1 is SGHTS and CDR2 is YDEGEE. The DNA for the CDR3 is TGTGCCAGCAGCCCTCCGGGACAGGGCACCTACGAGCAGTACTTC. As protein: CASSPPGQGTYEQYF.

The chain joins TRBV27 to TRBJ2-1; TRBD1 might be the D (5 bases). V was clipped by 3 bases and J by 0 bases, with 12 bases between them. Looked up from germline, CDR1 is MNHEY and CDR2 is SMNVEV (reference sequence). The CDR3 extends over 16 amino acids. The CDR3 DNA reads as TGTGCCAGCAGTTTTTGGGGCCTAAGCTCCTACAATGAGCAGTTCTTC. It is translated as CASSFWGLSSYNEQFF.

The chain is built from TRBV10-3 and TRBJ2-5; D tentatively fits TRBD1 or TRBD2 (6 bases each). CDR3 length equals 12 residues. Germline assignment: CDR1 ENHRY and CDR2 SYGVKD. V was pared by 4 bases and J by 5 bases, with 8 bases between. CDR3 sequence: CAISAGAETQYF. As DNA, the CDR3 is TGTGCCATCAGTGCGGGGGCGGAGACCCAGTACTTC.

CDR3 nucleotide sequence: TGCGCCAGCACCCAGGGACAGCTTAATTCACCCCTCCACTTT. Its protein is CASTQGQLNSPLHF. The genes are TRBV5-1 and TRBJ1-6, with 7 bases matching TRBD1. V trimming: 6 bases; J trimming: 6 bases; junction bases outside the gene matches: 6. The CDR3 length is 14 residues. Germline V lookup: CDR1 SGHRS, CDR2 YFSETQ.

The chain carries TRBV11-2 and TRBJ1-1; D is uncertain. The CDR3 runs 15 residues. CDR1 and CDR2 (germline): SGHAT, FQNNGV. V lost 1 base, J lost 3 bases, and 12 bases lay in between. The CDR3 sequence is CASSLGRAGHTEAFF. The DNA of the CDR3 is TGTGCCAGCAGCTTAGGAAGGGCCGGGCACACTGAAGCTTTCTTT.

CDR3 sequence reads: CASSPPGFGNTIYF. Written as DNA, the CDR3 is TGTGCCAGCTCACCACCAGGGTTTGGAAACACCATATATTTT. V usage is TRBV18 and J usage is TRBJ1-3; the D is unclear. Trimming took off 0 bases at V and 3 bases at J, with 6 bases between the two ends. The CDR3 is 14 amino acids. CDR1 and CDR2 (germline): KGHSH, LQKENI.

The chain has TRBV10-1 and TRBJ2-1, with D tentatively TRBD2 (6 bases). Germline CDR1 and CDR2: WNHNN and SYGVQD (reference sequence). V was clipped by 2 bases and J by 6 bases, with 17 bases between them. This CDR3 spans 16 amino acids. The chain's CDR3 is CASSEPRGKGLNEQFF. CDR3 DNA sequence: TGCGCCAGCAGTGAGCCCCGGGGTAAGGGACTCAATGAGCAGTTCTTC.

This chain uses TRBV5-6 with TRBJ2-7; TRBD1 agrees at 9 bases. The junction had 2 bases not matched to a gene; V was cut back by 1 base and J by 3 bases. Germline lookup yields CDR1 SGHDT and CDR2 YYEEEE. CDR3 size: 14 residues. The DNA of the CDR3 is TGTGCCAGCAGCTTGTGGACAGGGGTCTACGAGCAGTACTTC. Translated, it gives CASSLWTGVYEQYF. The full variable domain, with the rest looked up from reference TRBV5-6 and TRBJ2-7, is DAGVTQSPTHLIKTRGQQVTLRCSPKSGHDTVSWYQQALGQGPQFIFQYYEEEERQRGNFPDRFSGHQFPNYSSELNVNALLLGDSALYLCASSLWTGVYEQYFGPGTRLTVT.

The chain links TRBV4-1 to TRBJ2-7; D ambiguous. V shed 2 bases and J shed 1 base, with 6 bases lying between them. Germline lookup yields CDR1 MGHRA and CDR2 YSYEKL. The CDR3 is made up of 13 amino acids. CDR3 sequence: CASSQIRSYEQYF. The CDR3 coding sequence is TGCGCCAGCAGCCAAATACGGTCCTACGAGCAGTACTTC.

The V and J genes are TRBV2 and TRBJ1-1, with TRBD1 matching 7 bases. Germline CDR1 is SNHLY and CDR2 is FYNNEI. V dropped 4 bases and J dropped 8; count of bases not matched to a gene: 1. The CDR3 runs to 11 residues. CDR3 loop: CASSVRGEAFF. In DNA form, the CDR3 reads TGTGCCAGCAGTGTCAGGGGGGAAGCTTTCTTT.

Concerning this clone itself: Other DNA sequences in this sample translate to the same CDR3. The rearrangement uses TRBV5-1 and TRBJ1-3; weak D call: TRBD1 (6 bases). Germline V lookup: CDR1 SGHRS, CDR2 YFSETQ. The V and J ends lost 3 bases and 0 bases respectively, with 19 bases between them. The CDR3 has 18 residues. CDR3: CASSYRTGGLFSGNTIYF. The CDR3, as DNA: TGCGCCAGCAGCTACAGGACGGGGGGCCTTTTCTCTGGAAACACCATATATTTT.

The chain has TRBV27 and TRBJ1-6; D gene uncertain. CDR1 MNHEY and CDR2 SMNVEV come from the germline V gene (reference sequence). V was pared by 2 bases and J by 3 bases, with 5 bases between. The CDR3 is 14 residues long. The CDR3 sequence: CASSLLDYNSPLHF. The CDR3 DNA sequence: TGTGCCAGCAGTTTACTCGACTATAATTCACCCCTCCACTTT.

The chain carries TRBV30 and TRBJ1-6, with a possible D match to TRBD1 (5 bases). The CDR3 has 12 amino acids. The germline V gene has CDR1 GTSNPN and CDR2 SVGIG (reference sequence). Trimming left V 7 bases short and J 7 bases short, with 11 bases between. CDR3 nucleotide sequence: TGTGCCTCGGGACGGATAAATTCACCCCTCCACTTT. It codes for CASGRINSPLHF.

This clone showed up just a few times. V is TRBV6-5 and J is TRBJ2-1; 10 nucleotides agree with TRBD2. Germline trimming cut 0 bases from V and 6 bases from J; bases unmatched to any gene: 2. CDR3 length: 15 residues. Germline loops: CDR1 MNHEY, CDR2 SVGAGI. CDR3 DNA sequence: TGTGCCAGCAGTTACTCGAGCGGGAGGGCCAATGAGCAGTTCTTC. Its protein product is CASSYSSGRANEQFF.